This T cell receptor beta chain was documented in a study of T-cell memory formation after mild COVID-19. Turning to the study itself: Largely, TCR clusters stayed within a single donor.

V lost 4 bases to trimming and J lost 1 base; unmatched junction nucleotides: 6. The V gene's germline CDR1 is SEHNR and CDR2 FQNEAQ (reference sequence). This CDR3 has 15 amino acids. At least ten counts were recorded for this clonotype. The antigen is undetermined. TCRdb recomputed calls from the 5' RACE reads with MiXCR, one row per CDR3 protein. The repertoire holds over 400,000 distinct CDR3 sequences, roughly a quarter seen once, with around 14% in the top ten. Regarding the study as a whole: Clones shrinking from day 15 to 85 showed even CD4/CD8 mixes; later expanders tilted CD4+.

The V and J genes are TRBV7-9 and TRBJ1-1; TRBD1 matches 7 bases. This clonotype was sampled from an adult woman who had mild COVID-19 (a few samples of this study predate the infection). Cell type and time point are not known. Sequenced sample: PBMCs or a T cell subset sorted from them (not recorded which). The CDR3 spells CASSYDRDRNTEAFF. The CDR3 DNA reads as TGTGCCAGCAGCTACGACAGGGATCGGAACACTGAAGCTTTCTTT.